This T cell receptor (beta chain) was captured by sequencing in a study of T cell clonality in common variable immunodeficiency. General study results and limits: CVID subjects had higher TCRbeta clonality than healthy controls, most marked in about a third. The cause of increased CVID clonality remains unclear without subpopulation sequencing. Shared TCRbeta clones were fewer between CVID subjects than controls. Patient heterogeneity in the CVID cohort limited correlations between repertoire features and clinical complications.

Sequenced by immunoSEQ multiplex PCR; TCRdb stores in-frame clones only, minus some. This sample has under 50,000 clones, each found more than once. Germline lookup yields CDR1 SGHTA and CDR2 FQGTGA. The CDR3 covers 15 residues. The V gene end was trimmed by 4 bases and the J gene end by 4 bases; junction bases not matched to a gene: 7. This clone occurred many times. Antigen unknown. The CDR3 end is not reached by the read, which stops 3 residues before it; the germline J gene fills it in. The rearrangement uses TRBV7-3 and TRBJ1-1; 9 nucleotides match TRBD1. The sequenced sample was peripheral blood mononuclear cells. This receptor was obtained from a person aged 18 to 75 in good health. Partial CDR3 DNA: TGTGCCAGCAGCTCGACAGGGGGTGAGGGCACTGAA. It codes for CASSSTGGEGTE. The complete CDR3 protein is CASSSTGGEGTEAFF.